This entry concerns a single T cell receptor (beta chain). The V gene's germline CDR1 is LNHDA and CDR2 SQIVND (reference sequence). The ends were cut back, 7 bases at V and 7 bases at J, with 31 bases in the middle. The CDR3 is 18 amino acids. This specimen comes from a study of shared clonotypes between healthy human individuals. Profiled with immunoSEQ multiplex PCR; TCRdb holds only in-frame clones, not every one. Of some 1.4 million clones listed, roughly 96% are singletons. Sequenced sample: naive CD4+ T cells sorted from blood. Subset indicated: CD45RA+ positively selected. The genes are TRBV19 and TRBJ2-5, with a possible D match to TRBD2 (5 bases). The sequence was obtained from a man aged 25 to 45 in good health. This CDR3 is CASILPSGMARARWTQYF. CDR3 nucleotide sequence: TGTGCCAGTATTCTCCCCAGCGGAATGGCCCGGGCGAGGTGGACCCAGTACTTC. Full variable domain (rest looked up from reference TRBV19 and TRBJ2-5): DGGITQSPKYLFRKEGQNVTLSCEQNLNHDAMYWYRQDPGQGLRLIYYSQIVNDFQKGDIAEGYSVSREKKESFPLTVTSAQKNPTAFYLCASILPSGMARARWTQYFGPGTRLLVL.